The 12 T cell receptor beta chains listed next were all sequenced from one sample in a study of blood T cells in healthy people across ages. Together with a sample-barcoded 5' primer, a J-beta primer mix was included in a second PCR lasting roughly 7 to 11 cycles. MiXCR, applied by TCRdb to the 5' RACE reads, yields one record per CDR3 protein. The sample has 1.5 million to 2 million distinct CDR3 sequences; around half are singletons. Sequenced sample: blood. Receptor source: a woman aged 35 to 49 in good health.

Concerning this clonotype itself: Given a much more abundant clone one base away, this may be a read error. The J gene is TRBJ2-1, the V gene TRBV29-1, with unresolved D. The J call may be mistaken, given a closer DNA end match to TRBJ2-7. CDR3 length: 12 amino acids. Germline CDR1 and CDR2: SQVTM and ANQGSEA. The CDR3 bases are TGCAGCGCTTTGCCGGGTCCAAATGAGCAGTACTTC. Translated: CSALPGPNEQYF.

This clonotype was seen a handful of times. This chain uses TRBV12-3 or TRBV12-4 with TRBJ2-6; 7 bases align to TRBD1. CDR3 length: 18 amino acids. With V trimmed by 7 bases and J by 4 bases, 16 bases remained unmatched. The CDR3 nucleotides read TGTGCCAGCATCTTTACCAAACGACAGGGTCACGGGGCCAACGTCCTGACTTTC. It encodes CASIFTKRQGHGANVLTF.

CDR3: CASKTGVLAGQGADTQYF. DNA of the CDR3: TGTGCCAGCAAGACCGGAGTACTAGCGGGGCAGGGGGCAGATACGCAGTATTTT. The V gene is TRBV12-3 or TRBV12-4, the J gene TRBJ2-3, with 10 bases matching TRBD2. The V gene end was trimmed by 7 bases and the J gene end by 4 bases; junction bases not matched to a gene: 17. CDR3 size: 18 residues.

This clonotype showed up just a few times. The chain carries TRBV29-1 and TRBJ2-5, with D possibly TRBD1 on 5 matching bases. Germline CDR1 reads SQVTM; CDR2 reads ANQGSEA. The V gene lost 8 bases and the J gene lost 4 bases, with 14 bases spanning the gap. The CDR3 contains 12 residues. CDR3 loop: CSTGVTVETQYF. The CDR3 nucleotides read TGCAGCACGGGTGTGACAGTAGAGACCCAGTACTTC. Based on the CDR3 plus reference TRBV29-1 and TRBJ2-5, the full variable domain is SAVISQKPSRDICQRGTSLTIQCQVDSQVTMMFWYRQQPGQSLTLIATANQGSEATYESGFVIDKFPISRPNLTFSTLTVSNMSPEDSSIYLCSTGVTVETQYFGPGTRLLVL.

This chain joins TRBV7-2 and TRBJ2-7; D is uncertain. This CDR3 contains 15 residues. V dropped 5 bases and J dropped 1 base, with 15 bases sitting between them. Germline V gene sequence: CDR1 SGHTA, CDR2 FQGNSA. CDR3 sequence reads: CASSLRPSLSYEQYF. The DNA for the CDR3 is TGTGCCAGCAGCCTACGGCCCTCGTTGTCCTACGAGCAGTACTTC.

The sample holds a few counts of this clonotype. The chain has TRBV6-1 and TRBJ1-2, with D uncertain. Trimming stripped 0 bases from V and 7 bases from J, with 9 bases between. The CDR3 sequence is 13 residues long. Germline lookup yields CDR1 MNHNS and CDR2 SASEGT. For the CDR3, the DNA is TGTGCCAGCAGTGAAGCGGGCGGTGGTGGCTACACCTTC. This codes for CASSEAGGGGYTF.

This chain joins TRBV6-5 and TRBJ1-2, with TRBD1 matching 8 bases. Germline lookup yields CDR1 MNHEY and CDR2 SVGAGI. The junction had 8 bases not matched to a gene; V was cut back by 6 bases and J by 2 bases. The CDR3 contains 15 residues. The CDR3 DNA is TGTGCCAGCAGCTCCGGGACAGGCGGGAACTATGGCTACACCTTC. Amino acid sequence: CASSSGTGGNYGYTF.

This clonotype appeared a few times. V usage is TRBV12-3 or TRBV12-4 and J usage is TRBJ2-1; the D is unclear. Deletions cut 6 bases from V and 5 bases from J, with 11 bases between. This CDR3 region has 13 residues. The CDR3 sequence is CASSPLQDNEQFF. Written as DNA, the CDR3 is TGTGCCAGCAGCCCGCTGCAGGACAATGAGCAGTTCTTC.

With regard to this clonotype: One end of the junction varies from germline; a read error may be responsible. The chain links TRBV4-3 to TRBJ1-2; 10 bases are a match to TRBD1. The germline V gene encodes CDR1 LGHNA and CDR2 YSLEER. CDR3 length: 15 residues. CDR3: CVSSQTGTGAYGYTF. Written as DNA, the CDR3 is TGCGTCAGCAGCCAAACCGGGACAGGGGCCTATGGCTACACCTTC.

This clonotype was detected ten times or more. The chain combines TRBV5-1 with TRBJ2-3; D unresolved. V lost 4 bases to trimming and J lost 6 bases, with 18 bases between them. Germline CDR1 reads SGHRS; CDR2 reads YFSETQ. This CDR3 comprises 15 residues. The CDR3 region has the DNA TGCGCCAGCAGCCTATCCGGACCGCCCGGGGATACGCAGTATTTT. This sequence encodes CASSLSGPPGDTQYF.

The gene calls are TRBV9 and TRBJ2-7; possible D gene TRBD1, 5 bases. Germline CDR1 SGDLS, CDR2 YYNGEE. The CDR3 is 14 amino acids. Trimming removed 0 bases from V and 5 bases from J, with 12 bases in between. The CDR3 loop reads CASSVGAGWDEQYF. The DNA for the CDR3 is TGTGCCAGCAGCGTAGGGGCAGGGTGGGACGAGCAGTACTTC.

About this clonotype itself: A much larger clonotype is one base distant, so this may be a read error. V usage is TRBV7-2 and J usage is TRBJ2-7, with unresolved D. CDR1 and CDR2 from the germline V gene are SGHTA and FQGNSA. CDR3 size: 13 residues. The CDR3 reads CASSSYNSYKQYF. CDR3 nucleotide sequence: TGTGCCAGCAGCTCCTACAATTCCTACAAGCAGTACTTC.